The 18 T cell receptor beta chains in this list originate from one sample, sequenced in a study of blood T cells in healthy people across ages. The use of a sample-barcoded 5' primer and a J-beta primer mix characterized a second PCR of roughly 7 to 12 cycles. TCRdb analysed the 5' RACE reads with MiXCR anew, one entry per CDR3 protein. The data show about 1.1 million distinct CDR3 sequences, with more than 30% seen just once and over 10% held by the top ten. The material sequenced was blood. The receptors shown here come from a man aged 18-30 years in good health.

This chain links TRBV20-1 with TRBJ1-5; D not certain. The CDR3 covers 13 residues. Germline CDR1 is DFQATT and CDR2 is SNEGSKA (reference sequence). V was shortened by 1 base and J by 4 bases, with 8 bases between the two germline ends. The CDR3 reads CSARGLLNQPQHF. The CDR3 coding sequence is TGCAGTGCTAGAGGTTTGCTGAATCAGCCCCAGCATTTT.

The chain has TRBV2 and TRBJ1-5; 9 nucleotides align to TRBD1. Germline V gene data show CDR1 as SNHLY and CDR2 as FYNNEI. With V trimmed by 7 bases and J by 0 bases, 4 bases remained unmatched. This CDR3 is 15 amino acids long. CDR3 in amino acids: CASMKDRGSNQPQHF. The CDR3 DNA follows: TGTGCCAGCATGAAGGACAGGGGTAGCAATCAGCCCCAGCATTTT.

This rearrangement joins TRBV9 to TRBJ2-5, with D maybe TRBD1 (6 bases). Germline CDR1 is SGDLS and CDR2 is YYNGEE. The CDR3 contains 17 residues. The germline V and J ends were trimmed by 3 bases and 6 bases, with 24 bases remaining between them. CDR3 nucleotide sequence: TGTGCCAGCAGCGCCGACAGGTCAAGCGGCTTAGCAAAGACCCAGTACTTC. As protein: CASSADRSSGLAKTQYF.

The V and J genes are TRBV7-9 and TRBJ1-5; D ambiguous. CDR1 is SEHNR and CDR2 is FQNEAQ in the germline V gene (reference sequence). This CDR3 has 14 amino acids. V was shortened by 1 base and J by 5 bases, with 9 bases between the two germline ends. Here the CDR3 DNA reads TGTGCCAGCAGCTTAGGCAGTGTCGATCAGCCCCAGCATTTT. This translates into CASSLGSVDQPQHF.

This chain links TRBV5-5 with TRBJ2-3, with 8 positions matching TRBD2. V lost 4 bases, J lost 7 bases, and 8 bases stayed unmatched. CDR1 and CDR2 (germline): SGHKS, YYEKEE (reference sequence). The CDR3 runs 14 residues. CDR3 DNA sequence: TGTGCCAGCAGCACCGGGACTAGGATCAATACGCAGTATTTT. Translation: CASSTGTRINTQYF.

The chain carries TRBV27 and TRBJ1-1; 8 nucleotides line up with TRBD1. J lost 9 bases, V lost 5 bases, and 11 bases had no gene match. The CDR3 sequence is 14 residues long. Germline CDR1 is MNHEY and CDR2 is SMNVEV (reference sequence). CDR3 residues: CASSPGTGWAKAFF. CDR3 DNA sequence: TGTGCCAGCAGTCCAGGGACAGGTTGGGCCAAAGCTTTCTTT.

The V and J genes are TRBV4-3 and TRBJ2-5; D unclear. V dropped 0 bases and J dropped 0 bases, with 11 bases sitting between them. Germline CDR1 reads LGHNA; CDR2 reads YSLEER. The CDR3 runs to 16 residues. CDR3 in amino acids: CASSQDWKGYQETQYF. The CDR3, as DNA: TGCGCCAGCAGCCAAGATTGGAAAGGCTACCAAGAGACCCAGTACTTC.

This clonotype was seen a few times. The J gene is TRBJ1-4, the V gene TRBV4-2, with TRBD1 matching over 9 bases. From germline, CDR1 is LGHNA and CDR2 YNFKEQ. Germline trimming cut 3 bases from V and 4 bases from J; bases unmatched to any gene: 3. This CDR3 contains 15 residues. CDR3 protein: CASSQPGQGNEKLFF. CDR3 coding DNA: TGTGCCAGCAGCCAGCCGGGACAGGGTAATGAAAAACTGTTTTTT.

CDR3 region: CASSPMRELFF. Here the CDR3 DNA reads TGTGCCAGCAGCCCTATGAGGGAGCTGTTTTTT. The rearrangement joins TRBV7-9 to TRBJ2-2; D is unresolved. Germline V lookup: CDR1 SEHNR, CDR2 FQNEAQ (reference sequence). The V end lost 5 bases, the J end lost 9 bases, and 7 bases lay between the germline ends. CDR3 size: 11 residues.

This clonotype has just a few counts. This chain links TRBV5-1 with TRBJ1-5; D is undetermined. Trimming cost V 8 bases and J 0 bases, with 18 bases left between them. This CDR3 spans 16 amino acids. Germline V CDR1 and CDR2: SGHRS, YFSETQ. The CDR3 DNA reads TGCGCCAGGCGACACGGCCCTAGTTATAGCAATCAGCCCCAGCATTTT. This translates into CARRHGPSYSNQPQHF.

J is TRBJ1-6 and V is TRBV7-9; TRBD1 is a possible D gene (6 bases). The germline V and J ends were trimmed by 5 bases and 9 bases, with 14 bases remaining between them. CDR1 SEHNR and CDR2 FQNEAQ come from the germline V gene (reference sequence). CDR3 size: 14 residues. CDR3 loop: CASSPDRQRSPLHF. CDR3 in DNA: TGTGCCAGCAGCCCCGACAGGCAACGTTCACCCCTCCACTTT. The full variable domain, in which reference TRBV7-9 and TRBJ1-6 provide the parts outside the CDR3, is DTGVSQNPRHKITKRGQNVTFRCDPISEHNRLYWYRQTLGQGPEFLTYFQNEAQLEKSRLLSDRFSAERPKGSFSTLEIQRTEQGDSAMYLCASSPDRQRSPLHFGNGTRLTVT.

The chain employs TRBV4-1 and TRBJ1-5; the D gene is possibly TRBD1 (5 bases). Per germline, CDR1 MGHRA and CDR2 YSYEKL. V dropped 1 base and J dropped 2 bases, with 15 bases sitting between them. The CDR3 consists of 17 residues. The CDR3 bases are TGCGCCAGCAGCCAAGTACAGGCAGTGGTAGGCAATCAGCCCCAGCATTTT. Translated: CASSQVQAVVGNQPQHF.

The V and J genes are TRBV4-3 and TRBJ2-3; 14 bases match TRBD2. The CDR3 runs 19 residues. The V gene end was trimmed by 0 bases and the J gene end by 1 base; junction bases not matched to a gene: 6. Germline lookup yields CDR1 LGHNA and CDR2 YSLEER. CDR3 residues: CASSQDLGTSGGGTDTQYF. The CDR3 DNA reads as TGCGCCAGCAGCCAAGATTTGGGGACTAGCGGGGGAGGCACAGATACGCAGTATTTT.

The V gene is TRBV12-5, the J gene TRBJ1-1; 7 nucleotides line up with TRBD1. The junction had 20 bases not matched to a gene; V was cut back by 3 bases and J by 13 bases. This CDR3 is 16 amino acids long. Germline V gene sequence: CDR1 LGHNT, CDR2 FRNRAP. CDR3 coding DNA: TGTGCTAGTGGTTTCCAGACAGGCAGGGGGGTTGTATGGGGTTTCTTT. Translating gives CASGFQTGRGVVWGFF.

The CDR3 reads CASSLEAGQLSNEQFF. The DNA of the CDR3 is TGTGCCAGCAGCTTAGAAGCGGGACAGCTTAGCAATGAGCAGTTCTTC. This rearrangement joins TRBV11-3 to TRBJ2-1; D assignment may be TRBD1 or TRBD2 (7 bases each). Germline CDR1 is SGHNT and CDR2 is YENEEA. The germline V and J ends were trimmed by 0 bases and 6 bases, with 15 bases remaining between them. The CDR3 consists of 16 residues.

This clonotype has more than one count but fewer than ten. This sequence joins TRBV20-1 and TRBJ2-7, with D perhaps matching TRBD2 (6 bases). The CDR3 is 13 residues long. Germline V gene data show CDR1 as DFQATT and CDR2 as SNEGSKA (reference sequence). Trimming took off 4 bases at V and 3 bases at J, with 13 bases between the two ends. CDR3 DNA: TGCAGTGCTACAAGACTAGATTTCTACGAGCAGTACTTC. Protein sequence: CSATRLDFYEQYF.

In regard to this clonotype: A read error may account for a junction end that differs from germline. The gene calls are TRBV5-1 and TRBJ1-2, with 8 bases that match TRBD1. Germline CDR1 reads SGHRS; CDR2 reads YFSETQ. The CDR3 has 15 residues. The CDR3 region has the DNA TGCGCCAACAGCTCAACACAGGGGGTCTCCTATGGCTACACCTTC. It codes for CANSSTQGVSYGYTF.

There are a few counts of this clonotype. The chain combines TRBV6-2 or TRBV6-3 with TRBJ2-7; D is ambiguous. The V end lost 6 bases, the J end lost 0 bases, and 12 bases lay between the germline ends. This CDR3 comprises 14 residues. Germline V gene data show CDR1 as MNHEY and CDR2 as SVGEGT. The CDR3 spells CASRMYLTSYEQYF. The CDR3 DNA reads TGTGCCAGCAGAATGTACTTAACCTCCTACGAGCAGTACTTC.